This T cell receptor (beta chain) was profiled in a study of CD8 T cells in Susac syndrome. Reverse transcription used roughly 0.45 to 1 ug RNA and random hexamers. TCRdb analysed the immunoSEQ multiplex PCR reads with MiXCR anew, one entry per CDR3 protein. There are roughly 86,000 distinct CDR3 sequences in the sample; roughly 95% occur only once, and approximately 0.57% lies in the top ten. The source is a human donor with Susac syndrome. Sample: CD8+ T cells from PBMCs.

In DNA, the CDR3 is TGTGCCAGCAGCCCCGGTGGGCCGATCGGTTCACCCCTCCACTTT. It translates to CASSPGGPIGSPLHF. The chain couples TRBV12-3 or TRBV12-4 to TRBJ1-6; D gene unclear. Trimming cost V 6 bases and J 9 bases, with 18 bases left between them. The CDR3 has 15 residues.